These 9 T cell receptor beta chains were all obtained from the same sample, sequenced in a study of beta chain features in type 1 diabetes. Sequenced material consisted of expressed TCRB transcripts (all of the isolated RNA was reverse transcribed). Produced via immunoSEQ multiplex PCR; TCRdb's table is partial and in-frame only. Found here are 900,000 or so clones, roughly 17% of them singletons; the top ten hold 0.02% to 0.03%. Input material: naive CD4+ T cells from blood. Source of these receptors: a woman aged 18-30 years in good health.

This clone was seen a handful of times. The chain joins TRBV21-1 to TRBJ2-1; the D call in the table, TRBD1, was not verified against the DNA. TRBV21-1 is given as a pseudogene. CDR3 length: 13 residues. The CDR3 DNA reads TGTGCCAGCAGCAACGGACAGGTCGCTGAGCAGTTCTTC. Translation gives CASSNGQVAEQFF.

The gene calls are TRBV7-2 and TRBJ1-5; D remains unclear. Germline V gene lookup returns CDR1 SGHTA and CDR2 FQGNSA. Trimming pared 1 base from V and 2 bases from J, leaving 9 bases between. CDR3 length equals 15 residues. In DNA form, the CDR3 reads TGTGCCAGCAGCTTAGAGGAGTGGGGCAATCAGCCCCAGCATTTT. It is translated as CASSLEEWGNQPQHF.

The chain joins TRBV4-3 to TRBJ2-2, with 14 bases identical to TRBD2. Germline assignment: CDR1 LGHNA and CDR2 YSLEER. This CDR3 contains 22 residues. With 1 base clipped from V and 6 bases from J, the junction kept 19 bases outside the gene matches. The CDR3 loop is CASSQVSGTSGSFRWIAGELFF. The CDR3, as DNA: TGCGCCAGCAGCCAAGTTTCCGGGACTAGCGGGAGTTTTAGGTGGATTGCCGGGGAGCTGTTTTTT.

The chain carries TRBV19 and TRBJ1-5, with TRBD1 as a possible D gene (6 bases). The CDR3 covers 15 residues. CDR1 is LNHDA and CDR2 is SQIVND in the germline V gene (reference sequence). Trimming removed 0 bases from V and 6 bases from J, with 12 bases in between. The CDR3 region has the DNA TGTGCCAGTAGTATAGATCAACCAGGGGCTCAGCCCCAGCATTTT. It encodes CASSIDQPGAQPQHF.

This rearrangement joins TRBV11-2 to TRBJ2-3; 8 positions match TRBD1. The CDR3 spans 15 residues. Germline CDR1 is SGHAT and CDR2 is FQNNGV. The V segment lost 5 bases and the J segment 0 bases; nucleotides outside the gene matches: 4. CDR3 in DNA: TGTGCCAGCAGCCCCGGGACAGGAAGCACAGATACGCAGTATTTT. It codes for CASSPGTGSTDTQYF.

The table lists this clone with a few counts. This rearrangement joins TRBV5-1 to TRBJ1-4; the D gene is possibly TRBD1 (6 bases). The CDR3 contains 14 residues. CDR1 SGHRS and CDR2 YFSETQ come from the germline V gene. V was pared by 7 bases and J by 6 bases, with 16 bases between. In nucleotides, the CDR3 is TGCGCCAGCGGACCCACAGGGAAAGATGAAAAACTGTTTTTT. This translates into CASGPTGKDEKLFF.

In this sample, this clone turned up a few times. The J gene is TRBJ2-2, the V gene TRBV6-5; no firm D call. V dropped 0 bases and J dropped 6 bases, with 14 bases sitting between them. CDR1 and CDR2 (germline): MNHEY, SVGAGI. The CDR3 consists of 16 residues. The CDR3 region is CASSYSRLKAPGELFF. As DNA, the CDR3 is TGTGCCAGCAGTTACTCCAGGTTGAAGGCGCCCGGGGAGCTGTTTTTT.

This sequence joins TRBV10-3 and TRBJ2-7, with 9 positions matching TRBD2. V lost 10 bases, J lost 6 bases, and 7 bases stayed unmatched. CDR1 and CDR2 from the germline V gene are ENHRY and SYGVKD. CDR3 length: 12 residues. The CDR3 loop is CATRTSEFEQYF. The DNA for the CDR3 is TGTGCCACCAGGACTAGCGAGTTCGAGCAGTACTTC.

This clone came up a few times. The chain has TRBV15 and TRBJ1-1, with D perhaps TRBD1 (6 bases). CDR1 and CDR2 from the germline V gene are LNHNV and YYDKDF (reference sequence). V gave up 1 base and J gave up 5 bases, with 17 bases separating them. CDR3 length: 16 residues. CDR3: CATSRGSGGARTEAFF. The DNA for the CDR3 is TGTGCCACCAGCAGAGGTTCTGGGGGGGCGCGTACTGAAGCTTTCTTT.